Listed below are T cell receptor beta chains from one sample, sequenced in a study of early T cells in non-severe SARS-CoV-2 infection. Using its own MiXCR run on the 5' RACE reads, TCRdb lists one record per CDR3 protein. The table lists around 110,000 distinct CDR3 sequences, 11% of them singletons. The source material was whole blood. The receptors were gathered from an adult who was a healthcare worker with PCR-confirmed SARS-CoV-2 infection or an uninfected control (not recorded which). The conserved cysteine and the conserved F or W are not part of the CDR3 here.

>TRBV27|TRBJ1-5
ASSYTRNQPQH
>TRBV2|TRBJ1-2
ASSAGDSRGYT
>TRBV6-2/TRBV6-3|TRBJ1-2
ASKADGYT
>TRBV7-2|TRBJ2-3
ASSLRGAGTGGITDTQY
>TRBV7-8|TRBJ2-1
ASRAGELYNEQF
>TRBV7-9|TRBJ2-1
ASSPYGKQF
>TRBV30|TRBJ2-7
AGGTGGSSYEQY
>TRBV28|TRBJ2-1
ASSLSTPDYPNEQF
>TRBV5-1|TRBJ2-5
ASSLHSQETQY
>TRBV12-3/TRBV12-4|TRBJ2-6
ASSFGQGTGANVLT
>TRBV6-1|TRBJ1-6
ASSTGYNSPLH
>TRBV28|TRBJ2-1
ASSSPYNEQF
>TRBV12-3/TRBV12-4|TRBJ1-5
ASRKTGSSNQPQH
>TRBV6-6|TRBJ2-2
ASMERTAGELF
>TRBV5-1|TRBJ1-2
ASSLESTVYGYT
>TRBV7-9|TRBJ1-1
ASSLALTEAF
>TRBV29-1|TRBJ1-5
SVGDREGQPQH
>TRBV20-1|TRBJ2-4
SALGTGEGNIQY
>TRBV5-1|TRBJ2-7
ASSLEAVWREQY
>TRBV29-1|TRBJ2-1
SASRTSGSTYNEQF
>TRBV27|TRBJ2-1
ASSTGTSGYNEQF
>TRBV12-3/TRBV12-4|TRBJ1-1
ASSLARGTEAF
>TRBV2|TRBJ2-7
ASRDPYEQY